The 7 T cell receptor beta chains below all came from one sample that was sequenced in a study of post-analysis software for immune sequencing data. These TCRs' antigens remain unknown. Every TCR beta cDNA library bore unique molecular identifiers. MiXCR was run by TCRdb on the PCR reads, yielding one entry per CDR3 protein. The sample consists of approximately 690,000 distinct CDR3 sequences, more than 50% of them appearing once. Regarding the study as a whole: Five TRBV segments, including TRBV5-6, TRBV5-1 and TRBV20-1, were more frequent in patients than controls.

The sequenced material came from blood. The receptor set was obtained from a girl aged 2 to 9 with multiple sclerosis.

This clonotype appeared a few times. Here the CDR3 DNA reads TGCAGTGCTCTGGGACTAGCGGGGCAAGGAGATACGCAGTATTTT. Its protein product is CSALGLAGQGDTQYF. The chain links TRBV20-1 to TRBJ2-3; TRBD2 matches 13 bases. CDR3 length equals 15 residues. Germline CDR1 and CDR2: DFQATT and SNEGSKA (reference sequence). J gave up 5 bases and V 5 bases, and 7 bases lay outside the gene matches.

This clonotype was recorded only once. V and J are TRBV7-3 and TRBJ2-7; either TRBD1 or TRBD2 may supply D (5 bases each). The end of the DNA is better explained by TRBJ2-4, so the J call may be wrong. This CDR3 region has 17 residues. Germline CDR1 reads SGHTA; CDR2 reads FQGTGA. The CDR3 here is CASSLTFGKGIRDIQYF. As DNA, the CDR3 is TGTGCCAGCAGCTTAACTTTCGGGAAGGGAATCAGGGACATTCAGTACTTC.

The chain couples TRBV6-4 to TRBJ2-1; 7 nucleotides agree with TRBD2. The CDR3 consists of 15 residues. The J segment lost 9 bases and the V segment lost 3 bases, leaving 11 bases of the junction unmatched. Germline CDR1 and CDR2: MRHNA and SNTAGT. This chain's CDR3 is CASSESGVGISEQFF. The DNA of the CDR3 is TGTGCCAGCAGTGAAAGCGGGGTAGGCATTAGTGAGCAGTTCTTC.

This clonotype has a handful of counts. The junction differs from germline at one of its ends, possibly a read error. The chain has TRBV9 and TRBJ2-3; 7 bases fit TRBD2. The germline V gene encodes CDR1 SGDLS and CDR2 YYNGEE. The CDR3 contains 14 residues. The CDR3 region is CASSVGGSTDTQYF. DNA for the CDR3: TGTGCCAGCAGTGTAGGCGGGAGTACAGATACGCAGTATTTT.

This chain connects TRBV4-1 to TRBJ2-4, with 8 bases aligning to TRBD1. The trim removed 3 bases at V and 6 bases at J, leaving 4 bases unmatched. In germline, CDR1 is MGHRA, CDR2 YSYEKL. The CDR3 runs to 14 residues. In nucleotides, the CDR3 is TGCGCCAGCAGCCAGGGTGGACAGGGAAACATTCAGTACTTC. It encodes CASSQGGQGNIQYF.

This chain uses TRBV27 with TRBJ1-1; 8 nucleotides match TRBD1. After removal of 7 bases from V and 6 bases from J, the junction contained 16 bases not matched to a gene. The CDR3 runs to 16 residues. Germline V gene data show CDR1 as MNHEY and CDR2 as SMNVEV (reference sequence). DNA for the CDR3: TGTGCCAGCACCCGCCTCGGACAGGGTGGTCACTCTGAAGCTTTCTTT. Amino acids: CASTRLGQGGHSEAFF.

The rearrangement links TRBV25-1 to TRBJ2-1; 10 bases match TRBD2. This CDR3 is built from 17 residues. In germline, CDR1 is MGHDK, CDR2 SYGVNS. V shed 3 bases, J shed 3 bases, and the junction held 8 bases outside the gene matches. This chain's CDR3 is CASSDDSGGPFYNEQFF. CDR3 bases: TGTGCCAGCAGTGACGATAGCGGGGGGCCTTTCTACAATGAGCAGTTCTTC. Drawing the rest from reference TRBV25-1 and TRBJ2-1, the complete variable domain is EADIYQTPRYLVIGTGKKITLECSQTMGHDKMYWYQQDPGMELHLIHYSYGVNSTEKGDLSSESTVSRIRTEHFPLTLESARPSHTSQYLCASSDDSGGPFYNEQFFGPGTRLTVL.